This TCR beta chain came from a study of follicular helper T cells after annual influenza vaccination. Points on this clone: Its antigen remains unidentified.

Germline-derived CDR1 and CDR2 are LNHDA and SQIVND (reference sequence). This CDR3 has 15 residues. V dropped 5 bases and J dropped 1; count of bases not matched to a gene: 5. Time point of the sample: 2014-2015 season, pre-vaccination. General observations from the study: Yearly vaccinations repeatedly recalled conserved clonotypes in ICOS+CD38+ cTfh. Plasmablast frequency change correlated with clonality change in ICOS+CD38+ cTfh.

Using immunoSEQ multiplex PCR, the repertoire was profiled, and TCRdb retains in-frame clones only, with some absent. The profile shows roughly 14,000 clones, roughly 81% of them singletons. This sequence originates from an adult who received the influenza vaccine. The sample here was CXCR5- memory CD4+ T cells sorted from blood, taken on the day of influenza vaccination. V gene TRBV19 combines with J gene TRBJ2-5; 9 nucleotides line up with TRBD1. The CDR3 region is CASSQDRGIQETQYF. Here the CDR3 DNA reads TGTGCCAGTAGTCAGGACAGGGGCATCCAAGAGACCCAGTACTTC.